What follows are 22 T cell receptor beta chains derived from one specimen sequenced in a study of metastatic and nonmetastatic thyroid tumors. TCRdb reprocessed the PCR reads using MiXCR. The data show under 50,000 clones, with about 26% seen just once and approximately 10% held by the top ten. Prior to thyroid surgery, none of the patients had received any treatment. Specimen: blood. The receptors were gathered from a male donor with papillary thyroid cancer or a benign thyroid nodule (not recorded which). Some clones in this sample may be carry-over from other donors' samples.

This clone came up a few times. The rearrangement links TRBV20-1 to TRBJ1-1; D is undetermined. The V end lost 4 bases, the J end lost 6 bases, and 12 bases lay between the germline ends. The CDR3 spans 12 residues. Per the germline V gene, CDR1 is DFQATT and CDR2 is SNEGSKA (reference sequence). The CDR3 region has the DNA TGCAGTGCTATCCCCTCGACATCTGAAGCTTTCTTT. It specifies CSAIPSTSEAFF.

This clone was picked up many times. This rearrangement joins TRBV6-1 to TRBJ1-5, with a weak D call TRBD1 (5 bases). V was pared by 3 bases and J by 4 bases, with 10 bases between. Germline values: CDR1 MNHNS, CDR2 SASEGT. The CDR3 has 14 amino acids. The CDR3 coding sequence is TGTGCCAGCAGTGAGGGGCGGAAAAATCAGCCCCAGCATTTT. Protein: CASSEGRKNQPQHF.

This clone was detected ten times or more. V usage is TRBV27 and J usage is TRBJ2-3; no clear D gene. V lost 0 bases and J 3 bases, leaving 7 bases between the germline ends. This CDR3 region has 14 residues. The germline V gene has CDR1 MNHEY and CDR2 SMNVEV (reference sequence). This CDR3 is CASSLSIETDTQYF. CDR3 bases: TGTGCCAGCAGTTTATCGATAGAAACAGATACGCAGTATTTT.

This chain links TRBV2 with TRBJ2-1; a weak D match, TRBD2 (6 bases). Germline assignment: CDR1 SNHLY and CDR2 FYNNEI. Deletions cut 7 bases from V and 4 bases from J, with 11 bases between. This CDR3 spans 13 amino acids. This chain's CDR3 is CASNLGTYNEQFF. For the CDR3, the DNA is TGTGCCAGCAATCTAGGGACTTACAATGAGCAGTTCTTC.

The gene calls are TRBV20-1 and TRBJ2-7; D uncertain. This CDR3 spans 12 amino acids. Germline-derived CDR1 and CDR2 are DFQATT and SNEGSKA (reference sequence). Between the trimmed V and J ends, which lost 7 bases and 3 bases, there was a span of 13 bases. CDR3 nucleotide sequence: TGCAGTGGTCGCGAAGACAACTACGAGCAGTACTTC. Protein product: CSGREDNYEQYF.

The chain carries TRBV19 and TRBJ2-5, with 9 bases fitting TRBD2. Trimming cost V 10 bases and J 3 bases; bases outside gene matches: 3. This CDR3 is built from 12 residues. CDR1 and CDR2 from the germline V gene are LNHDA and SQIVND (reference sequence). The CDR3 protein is CAIRTSEETQYF. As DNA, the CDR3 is TGTGCCATACGGACTAGCGAAGAGACCCAGTACTTC.

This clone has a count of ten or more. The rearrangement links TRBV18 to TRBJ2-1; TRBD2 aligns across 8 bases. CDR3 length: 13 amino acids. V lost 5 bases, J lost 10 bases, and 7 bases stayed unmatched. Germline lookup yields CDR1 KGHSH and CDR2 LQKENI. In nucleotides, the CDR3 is TGTGCCAGCTCAGACGGGAGGGACCGGGAGCAGTTCTTC. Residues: CASSDGRDREQFF.

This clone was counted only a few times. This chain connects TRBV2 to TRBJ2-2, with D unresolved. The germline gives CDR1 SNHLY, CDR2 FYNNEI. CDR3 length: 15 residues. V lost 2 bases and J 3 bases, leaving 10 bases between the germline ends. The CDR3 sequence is CASSERRADTGELFF. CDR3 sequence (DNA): TGTGCCAGCAGTGAAAGAAGGGCGGACACCGGGGAGCTGTTTTTT.

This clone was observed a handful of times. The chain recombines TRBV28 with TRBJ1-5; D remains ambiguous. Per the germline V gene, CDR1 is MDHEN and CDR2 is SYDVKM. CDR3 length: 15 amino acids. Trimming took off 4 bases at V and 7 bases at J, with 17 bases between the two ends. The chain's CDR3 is CASSSPAGVGQPQHF. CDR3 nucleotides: TGTGCCAGCAGTTCCCCGGCTGGGGTTGGGCAGCCCCAGCATTTT.

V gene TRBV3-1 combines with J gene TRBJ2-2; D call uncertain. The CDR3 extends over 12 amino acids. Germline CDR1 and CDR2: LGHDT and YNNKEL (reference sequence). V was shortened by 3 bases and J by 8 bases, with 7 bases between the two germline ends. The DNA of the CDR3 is TGTGCCAGCAGCCAGGTGCGTGGGGAGCTGTTTTTT. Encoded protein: CASSQVRGELFF.

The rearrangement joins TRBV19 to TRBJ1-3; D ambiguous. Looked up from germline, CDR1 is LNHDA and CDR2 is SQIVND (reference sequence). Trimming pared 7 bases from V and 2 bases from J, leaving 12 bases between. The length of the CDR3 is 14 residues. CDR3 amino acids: CASKTRQAGNTIYF. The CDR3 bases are TGTGCCAGTAAAACTCGCCAGGCTGGAAACACCATATATTTT.

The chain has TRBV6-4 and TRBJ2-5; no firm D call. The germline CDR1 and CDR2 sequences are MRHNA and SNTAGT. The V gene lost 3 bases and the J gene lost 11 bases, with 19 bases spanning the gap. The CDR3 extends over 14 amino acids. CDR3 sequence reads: CASSEDVGAPLQYF. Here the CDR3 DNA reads TGTGCCAGCAGTGAGGACGTCGGTGCCCCCCTACAGTACTTC.

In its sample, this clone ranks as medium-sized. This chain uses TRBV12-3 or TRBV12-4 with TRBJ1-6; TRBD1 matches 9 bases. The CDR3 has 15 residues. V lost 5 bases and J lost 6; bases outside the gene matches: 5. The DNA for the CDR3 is TGTGCCAGCAGTATGAGGGACAGGGTTAATTCACCCCTCCACTTT. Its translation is CASSMRDRVNSPLHF.

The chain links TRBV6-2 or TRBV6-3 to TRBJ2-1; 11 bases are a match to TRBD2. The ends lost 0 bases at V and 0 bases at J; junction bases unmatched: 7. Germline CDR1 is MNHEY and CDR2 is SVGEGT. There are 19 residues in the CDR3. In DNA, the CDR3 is TGTGCCAGCAGTTACTCGACTAGCGGGACAAGGGACTCCTACAATGAGCAGTTCTTC. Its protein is CASSYSTSGTRDSYNEQFF.

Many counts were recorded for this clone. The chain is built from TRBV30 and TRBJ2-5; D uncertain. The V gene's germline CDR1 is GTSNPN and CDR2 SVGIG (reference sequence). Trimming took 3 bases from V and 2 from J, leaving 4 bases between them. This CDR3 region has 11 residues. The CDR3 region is CAWSRQETQYF. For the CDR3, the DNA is TGTGCCTGGAGCCGTCAAGAGACCCAGTACTTC.

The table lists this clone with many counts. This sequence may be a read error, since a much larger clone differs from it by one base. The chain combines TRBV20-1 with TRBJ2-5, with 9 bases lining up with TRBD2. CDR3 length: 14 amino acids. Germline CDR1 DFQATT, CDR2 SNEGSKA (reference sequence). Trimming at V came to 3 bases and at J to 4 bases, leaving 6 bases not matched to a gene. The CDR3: CSARAGGRRETQYF. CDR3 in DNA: TGCAGTGCTAGGGCGGGAGGGCGACGAGAGACCCAGTACTTC.

The CDR3 nucleotides are TGTGCCAGCAGTTACGGTTCCGAGGGCTACAATGAGCAGTTCTTC. Translating gives CASSYGSEGYNEQFF. The J gene is TRBJ2-1, the V gene TRBV6-5; possible D gene TRBD2, 5 bases. The length of the CDR3 is 15 residues. V lost 2 bases and J 3 bases, leaving 11 bases between the germline ends. The germline CDR1 and CDR2 sequences are MNHEY and SVGAGI.

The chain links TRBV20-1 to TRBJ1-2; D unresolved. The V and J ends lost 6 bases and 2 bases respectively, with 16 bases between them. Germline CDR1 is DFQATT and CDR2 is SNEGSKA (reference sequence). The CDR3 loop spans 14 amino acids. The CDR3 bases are TGCAGTGCCTTCAGAGAGCTGACCAACTATGGCTACACCTTC. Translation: CSAFRELTNYGYTF.

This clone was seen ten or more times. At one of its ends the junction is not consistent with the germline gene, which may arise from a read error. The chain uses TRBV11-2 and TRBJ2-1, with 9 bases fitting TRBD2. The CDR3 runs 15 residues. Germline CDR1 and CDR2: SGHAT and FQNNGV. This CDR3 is CASSFGGRAVDEQSF. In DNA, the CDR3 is TGTGCCAGCAGCTTTGGCGGGAGGGCCGTCGATGAGCAGTCCTTC.

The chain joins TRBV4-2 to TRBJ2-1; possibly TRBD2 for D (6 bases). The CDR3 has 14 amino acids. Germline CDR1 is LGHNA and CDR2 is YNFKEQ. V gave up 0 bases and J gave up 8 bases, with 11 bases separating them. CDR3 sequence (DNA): TGTGCCAGCAGCCAAGAGGCAGCTAGCGATGAGCAGTTCTTC. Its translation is CASSQEAASDEQFF.

CDR3 sequence reads: CASGRHNEQFF. CDR3 DNA sequence: TGCGCCAGCGGGAGGCACAATGAGCAGTTCTTC. V and J are TRBV10-1 and TRBJ2-1, with D possibly being TRBD2 (6 bases). Trimming pared 8 bases from V and 5 bases from J, leaving 7 bases between. CDR3 length: 11 amino acids. Germline V gives CDR1 WNHNN, CDR2 SYGVQD (reference sequence).

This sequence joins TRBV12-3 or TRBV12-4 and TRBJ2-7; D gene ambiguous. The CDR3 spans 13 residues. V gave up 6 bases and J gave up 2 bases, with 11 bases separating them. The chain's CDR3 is CASRSRRTYEQYF. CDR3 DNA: TGTGCCAGCAGATCCAGGCGTACCTACGAGCAGTACTTC.